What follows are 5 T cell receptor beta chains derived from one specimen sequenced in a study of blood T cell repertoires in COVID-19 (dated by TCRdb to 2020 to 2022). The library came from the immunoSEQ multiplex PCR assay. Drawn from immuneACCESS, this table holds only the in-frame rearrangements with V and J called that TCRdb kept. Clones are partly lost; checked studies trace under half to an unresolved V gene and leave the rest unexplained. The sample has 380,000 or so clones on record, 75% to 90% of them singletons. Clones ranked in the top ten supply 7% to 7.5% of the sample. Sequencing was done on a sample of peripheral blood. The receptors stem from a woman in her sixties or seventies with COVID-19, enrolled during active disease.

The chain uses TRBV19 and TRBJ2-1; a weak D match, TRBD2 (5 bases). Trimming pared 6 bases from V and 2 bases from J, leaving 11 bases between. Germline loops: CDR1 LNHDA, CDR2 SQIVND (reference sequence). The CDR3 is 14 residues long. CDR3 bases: TGTGCCAGTAGATGGGGAGATACCTACAATGAGCAGTTCTTC. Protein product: CASRWGDTYNEQFF.

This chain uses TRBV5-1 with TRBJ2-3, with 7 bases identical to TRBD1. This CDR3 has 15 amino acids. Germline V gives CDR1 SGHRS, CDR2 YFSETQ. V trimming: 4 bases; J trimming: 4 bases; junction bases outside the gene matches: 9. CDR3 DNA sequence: TGCGCCAGCAGCCACGGACAGGCCACAGCAGATACGCAGTATTTT. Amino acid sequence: CASSHGQATADTQYF.

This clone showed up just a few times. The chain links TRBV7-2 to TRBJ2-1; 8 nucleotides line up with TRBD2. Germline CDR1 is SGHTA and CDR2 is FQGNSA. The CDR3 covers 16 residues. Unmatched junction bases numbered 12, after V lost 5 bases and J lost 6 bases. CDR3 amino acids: CASSRSGTRGFNEQFF. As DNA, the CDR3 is TGTGCCAGCAGCCGCTCCGGGACTAGAGGCTTCAATGAGCAGTTCTTC. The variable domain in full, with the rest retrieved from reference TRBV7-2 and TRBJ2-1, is GAGVSQSPSNKVTEKGKDVELRCDPISGHTALYWYRQSLGQGLEFLIYFQGNSAPDKSGLPSDRFSAERTGGSVSTLTIQRTQQEDSAVYLCASSRSGTRGFNEQFFGPGTRLTVL.

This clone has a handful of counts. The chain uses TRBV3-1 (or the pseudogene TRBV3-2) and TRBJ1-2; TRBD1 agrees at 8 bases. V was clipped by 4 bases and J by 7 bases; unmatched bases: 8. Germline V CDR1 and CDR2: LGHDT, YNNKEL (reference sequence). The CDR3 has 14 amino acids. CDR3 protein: CASSLGQASSGYTF. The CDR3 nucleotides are TGTGCCAGCAGCCTGGGACAGGCCTCCAGTGGCTACACCTTC.

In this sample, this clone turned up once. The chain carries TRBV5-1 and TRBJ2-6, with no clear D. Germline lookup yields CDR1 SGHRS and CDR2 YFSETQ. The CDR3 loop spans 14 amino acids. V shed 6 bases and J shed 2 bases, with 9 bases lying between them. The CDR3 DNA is TGCGCCAGCAAGATACTAACTGGGGCCAACGTCCTGACTTTC. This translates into CASKILTGANVLTF.